This T cell receptor beta chain was recovered during a study of cytomegalovirus exposure and HLA in healthy donors. Study details: Samples from HLA-typed donors yielded about 80 million unique TCRs in an early data release. Across some 400 genotyped donors, roughly 80% landed in the Caucasian-associated ancestry cluster.

Germline V gives CDR1 MNHEY, CDR2 SVGAGI. V trimming: 5 bases; J trimming: 12 bases; junction bases outside the gene matches: 14. The CDR3 length is 15 residues. A multiplex PCR was run with 60 Vbeta primers and 13 Jbeta primers. Here immunoSEQ multiplex PCR was the method, and the copy in TCRdb shows in-frame clones only, minus some. The table has 150,000 or so clones, about 88% seen once. The material sequenced was PBMCs. The V call is TRBV6-5, the J call TRBJ2-5; 11 bases are a match to TRBD2. The TCR was taken from a woman aged 18-30 years in good health and CMV-seronegative. The CDR3 region is CASSAYGGLAASKYF. For the CDR3, the DNA is TGTGCCAGCAGTGCCTATGGGGGACTAGCGGCCTCCAAGTACTTC.